This record covers a single T cell receptor beta chain. The target antigen is unknown. The data belong to a study of T cell responses to AZD1222 COVID-19 vaccine. Study-level points and caveats: A mostly white British donor set with more females was recruited, and clonal diversity was possibly underestimated. Baseline serology detected seropositivity in only a handful of AZD1222 recipients.

TCRdb's copy holds only in-frame clones and misses some; the assay was immunoSEQ multiplex PCR. The sample contains approximately 90,000 clones, over 80% of which appear only once. Losses at the gene ends were 6 bases for V and 2 bases for J; bases not matched to a gene: 10. Germline V gene data show CDR1 as MNHEY and CDR2 as SMNVEV (reference sequence). The CDR3 loop spans 16 amino acids. The chain is built from TRBV27 and TRBJ2-1; the match to TRBD2 covers 7 bases. Sample: peripheral blood, taken on day 0 of AZD1222 vaccination. This receptor was identified in an adult in good health. CDR3 sequence reads: CASRPLSAGTYNEQFF. The CDR3 DNA is TGTGCCAGCAGACCCCTATCAGCGGGGACCTACAATGAGCAGTTCTTC.